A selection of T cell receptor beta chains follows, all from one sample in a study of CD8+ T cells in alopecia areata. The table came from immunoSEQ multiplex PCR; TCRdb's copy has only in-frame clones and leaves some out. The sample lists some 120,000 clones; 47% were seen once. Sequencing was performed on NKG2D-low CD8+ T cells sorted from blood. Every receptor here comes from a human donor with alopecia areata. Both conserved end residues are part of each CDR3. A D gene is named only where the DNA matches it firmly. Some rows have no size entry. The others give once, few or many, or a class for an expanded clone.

CSVPRRGDEQFF NA few TRBJ2-1 TRBV29-1
CASSLRLASYEQYF NA NA TRBJ2-7 TRBV5-1
CSAGAGTGSYEQYF TRBD2 NA TRBJ2-7 TRBV29-1
CAWSDPQGELNTEAFF NA NA TRBJ1-1 TRBV30
CASSPREGEAEAFF NA NA TRBJ1-1 TRBV4-2
CASSEYGGYEQYF NA NA TRBJ2-7 TRBV2
CASSILRSREAFF NA NA TRBJ1-1 TRBV19
CSVEDFLDRGRDTQYF TRBD1 NA TRBJ2-3 TRBV29-1
CACLDSYEQYF NA NA TRBJ2-7 TRBV30
CASSQEAGGFPDTQYF TRBD2 once TRBJ2-3 TRBV4-3
CSVEATGLDLRTDTQYF TRBD1 NA TRBJ2-3 TRBV29-1
CASSVSPDTQYF NA few TRBJ2-3 TRBV5-4
CASSLGGYEQYF NA few TRBJ2-7 TRBV27
CASSQDLKGETQYF NA once TRBJ2-5 TRBV4-1
CASIGDSYEQYF NA NA TRBJ2-7 TRBV27
CASSLSDYGYTF NA NA TRBJ1-2 TRBV7-9
CASSYGGQNTEAFF NA few TRBJ1-1 TRBV6-6
CASSLGSSGYTF NA NA TRBJ1-2 TRBV5-6
CASRLDTQYF NA NA TRBJ2-3 TRBV2
CSVDTSGYNEQYF TRBD2 NA TRBJ2-7 TRBV29-1
CASSQTGVPVNTEAFF TRBD1 few TRBJ1-1 TRBV14
CAWSGGQGNTEAFF TRBD1 few TRBJ1-1 TRBV30
CSVEGGQGRTDTQYF TRBD1 NA TRBJ2-3 TRBV29-1
CASKHRVLQETQYF NA few TRBJ2-5 TRBV23-1
CAWSRDTGELFF NA NA TRBJ2-2 TRBV30
CASSQEDPTGELFF NA NA TRBJ2-2 TRBV7-3
CSVTGHGYTF NA NA TRBJ1-2 TRBV29-1
CASSDSANNEQFF NA few TRBJ2-1 TRBV6-4
CATSRDWSEANTGELFF NA NA TRBJ2-2 TRBV15
CASSSSGHNEQYF NA NA TRBJ2-7 TRBV5-1
CSVADADYAGTEAFF NA few TRBJ1-1 TRBV29-1
CAWSGETQYF NA NA TRBJ2-5 TRBV30
CASSYTRNTEAFF NA NA TRBJ1-1 TRBV27
CASSFGLMNTEAFF NA NA TRBJ1-1 TRBV27
CASSRRGGIYEQYF NA NA TRBJ2-7 TRBV27
CAWSARGYTF NA NA TRBJ1-2 TRBV30
CASIGTRMYF TRBD2 NA TRBJ2-3 TRBV27
CSVEQGNDHEQYF NA NA TRBJ2-7 TRBV29-1
CASSLFGTGLYEQYF NA NA TRBJ2-7 TRBV4-1
CSVETIGEGVETQYF NA NA TRBJ2-5 TRBV29-1
CSFWTGDNEQFF TRBD1 few TRBJ2-1 TRBV29-1
CSVHTGTAIF NA NA TRBJ2-1 TRBV29-1
CASSLVAGEQYF TRBD2 NA TRBJ2-7 TRBV13
CASSFLAGVVGELFF TRBD2 once TRBJ2-2 TRBV27
CASRQSPGAEQYF NA few TRBJ2-4 TRBV13
CASSTGRETQYF NA NA TRBJ2-5 TRBV27
CASSPDRGLGETQYF TRBD1 few TRBJ2-5 TRBV5-1
CALKAWANEQFF NA NA TRBJ2-1 TRBV7-9
CASSSGSTEAFF NA NA TRBJ1-1 TRBV7-9